These T cell receptor beta chains were read from a single sample in a study of cytomegalovirus exposure and HLA in healthy donors. Only in-frame clones appear in the TCRdb table, and some are missing; sequencing was by immunoSEQ multiplex PCR. The data contain over 150,000 clones, 65% to 90% of them singletons. Specimen: PBMCs. These receptors all come from a man aged 18 to 29 in good health and CMV-seropositive. Both conserved end residues are part of each CDR3. The order of the fields is D gene, V gene, J gene, clone size, CDR3 protein, CDR3 DNA. A D gene is named only where the DNA matches it firmly. A clone size is listed for some rows: how often the clone was seen (once, few, many), or a class if it is expanded.

d_call: NA
v_call: TRBV10-3
j_call: TRBJ1-2
clone_size: NA
cdr3_aa: CAISEYLREEPNGYTF
cdr3_nt: TGTGCCATCAGTGAGTACCTCAGGGAGGAACCCAATGGCTACACCTTC

d_call: NA
v_call: TRBV29-1
j_call: TRBJ1-1
clone_size: NA
cdr3_aa: CSVEEGQNTEAFF
cdr3_nt: TGCAGCGTTGAAGAGGGGCAGAACACTGAAGCTTTCTTT

d_call: NA
v_call: TRBV19
j_call: TRBJ1-2
clone_size: once
cdr3_aa: CASNSPGARYGYTF
cdr3_nt: TGTGCCAGTAATTCCCCTGGGGCGCGGTATGGCTACACCTTC

d_call: NA
v_call: TRBV6-1
j_call: TRBJ1-1
clone_size: NA
cdr3_aa: CASISGGRTEAFF
cdr3_nt: TGTGCCAGCATATCGGGGGGGCGAACTGAAGCTTTCTTT

d_call: TRBD1
v_call: TRBV5-4
j_call: TRBJ2-3
clone_size: NA
cdr3_aa: CASSLGDRATDTQYF
cdr3_nt: TGTGCCAGCAGCTTGGGGGACAGGGCGACAGATACGCAGTATTTT

d_call: NA
v_call: TRBV5-5
j_call: TRBJ2-7
clone_size: NA
cdr3_aa: CASSLPGTPAYEQYF
cdr3_nt: TGTGCCAGCAGCTTGCCCGGGACTCCAGCCTACGAGCAGTACTTC

d_call: TRBD1
v_call: TRBV25-1
j_call: TRBJ1-1
clone_size: NA
cdr3_aa: CASTRQGYTEAFF
cdr3_nt: TGTGCCAGCACCCGACAGGGATACACTGAAGCTTTCTTT

d_call: TRBD2
v_call: TRBV13
j_call: TRBJ2-2
clone_size: NA
cdr3_aa: CASRLAGNTGELFF
cdr3_nt: TGTGCCTCAAGACTAGCGGGGAACACCGGGGAGCTGTTTTTT

d_call: TRBD1
v_call: TRBV9
j_call: TRBJ1-2
clone_size: NA
cdr3_aa: CASSVGTGGNYGYTF
cdr3_nt: TGTGCCAGCAGCGTCGGGACAGGGGGCAACTATGGCTACACCTTC

d_call: TRBD1
v_call: TRBV5-6
j_call: TRBJ2-7
clone_size: NA
cdr3_aa: CATQKRQGAFTYEQYF
cdr3_nt: TGTGCCACCCAGAAGAGACAGGGGGCCTTTACCTACGAGCAGTACTTC

d_call: TRBD1
v_call: TRBV13
j_call: TRBJ1-1
clone_size: NA
cdr3_aa: CASSLGGTGDTEAFF
cdr3_nt: TGTGCCAGCAGCTTAGGCGGCACAGGGGACACTGAAGCTTTCTTT

d_call: NA
v_call: TRBV5-1
j_call: TRBJ1-3
clone_size: NA
cdr3_aa: CASSLPDSGNTIYF
cdr3_nt: TGCGCCAGCAGCTTACCAGACTCTGGAAACACCATATATTTT

d_call: NA
v_call: TRBV4-3
j_call: TRBJ2-1
clone_size: NA
cdr3_aa: CASSQPGGQGARDEQFF
cdr3_nt: TGCGCCAGCAGCCAACCGGGGGGTCAGGGGGCAAGGGATGAGCAGTTCTTC

d_call: TRBD2
v_call: TRBV7-3
j_call: TRBJ2-3
clone_size: NA
cdr3_aa: CASSPTSGGTDTQYF
cdr3_nt: TGTGCCAGCAGCCCAACTAGCGGGGGCACAGATACGCAGTATTTT

d_call: TRBD1
v_call: TRBV4-1
j_call: TRBJ1-5
clone_size: NA
cdr3_aa: CASSQEITGGNQPQHF
cdr3_nt: TGCGCCAGCAGCCAAGAAATCACAGGGGGCAATCAGCCCCAGCATTTT

d_call: NA
v_call: TRBV27
j_call: TRBJ1-5
clone_size: few
cdr3_aa: CASSQGGNNQPQHF
cdr3_nt: TGTGCCAGCAGTCAGGGAGGGAACAATCAGCCCCAGCATTTT

d_call: TRBD2
v_call: TRBV9
j_call: TRBJ2-7
clone_size: NA
cdr3_aa: CASSVAGGGPSYEQYF
cdr3_nt: TGTGCCAGCAGCGTAGCTGGCGGGGGACCCTCCTACGAGCAGTACTTC

d_call: NA
v_call: TRBV11-2
j_call: TRBJ1-1
clone_size: NA
cdr3_aa: CASSPLERRKAFF
cdr3_nt: TGTGCCAGCAGCCCTCTAGAGAGGCGGAAAGCTTTCTTT

d_call: NA
v_call: TRBV6-4
j_call: TRBJ2-3
clone_size: NA
cdr3_aa: CASSDSLATDTQYF
cdr3_nt: TGTGCCAGCAGTGACTCACTAGCCACAGATACGCAGTATTTT

d_call: TRBD2
v_call: TRBV6-5
j_call: TRBJ2-1
clone_size: NA
cdr3_aa: CASSSSGDDNEQFF
cdr3_nt: TGTGCCAGCAGTTCCAGCGGGGATGACAATGAGCAGTTCTTC

d_call: NA
v_call: TRBV6-5
j_call: TRBJ1-1
clone_size: NA
cdr3_aa: CASSYSLLMDTEAFF
cdr3_nt: TGTGCCAGCAGTTACTCCCTACTCATGGACACTGAAGCTTTCTTT

d_call: TRBD2
v_call: TRBV13
j_call: TRBJ2-1
clone_size: NA
cdr3_aa: CASSLVGGGYNEQFF
cdr3_nt: TGTGCCAGCAGCTTAGTGGGCGGGGGGTACAATGAGCAGTTCTTC

d_call: NA
v_call: TRBV5-1
j_call: TRBJ2-5
clone_size: NA
cdr3_aa: CASSSRGDCQYF
cdr3_nt: TGCGCCAGCAGCTCGCGCGGGGACTGCCAGTACTTC

d_call: NA
v_call: TRBV6-1
j_call: TRBJ2-7
clone_size: NA
cdr3_aa: CASSELQGRAYEQYF
cdr3_nt: TGTGCCAGCAGTGAATTACAGGGAAGGGCCTACGAGCAGTACTTC

d_call: TRBD1
v_call: TRBV4-2
j_call: TRBJ1-4
clone_size: NA
cdr3_aa: CASSQGRQGNEKLFF
cdr3_nt: TGTGCCAGCAGCCAAGGGCGACAGGGTAATGAAAAACTGTTTTTT

d_call: NA
v_call: TRBV2
j_call: TRBJ1-2
clone_size: NA
cdr3_aa: CASSLQFTNYGYTF
cdr3_nt: TGTGCCAGCAGTCTCCAGTTCACTAACTATGGCTACACCTTC

d_call: NA
v_call: TRBV2
j_call: TRBJ2-1
clone_size: NA
cdr3_aa: CASSDTGYNEQFF
cdr3_nt: TGTGCCAGCAGTGATACGGGTTACAATGAGCAGTTCTTC

d_call: TRBD1
v_call: TRBV5-1
j_call: TRBJ2-7
clone_size: NA
cdr3_aa: CASSPGQPYEQYF
cdr3_nt: TGCGCCAGCAGTCCGGGACAGCCCTACGAGCAGTACTTC

d_call: NA
v_call: TRBV2
j_call: TRBJ1-5
clone_size: NA
cdr3_aa: CASSESVYQPQHF
cdr3_nt: TGTGCCAGCAGTGAGTCGGTATATCAGCCCCAGCATTTT

d_call: TRBD1
v_call: TRBV19
j_call: TRBJ2-1
clone_size: once
cdr3_aa: CASSRDRGPYNEQFF
cdr3_nt: TGTGCCAGTAGTCGCGACAGGGGGCCGTACAATGAGCAGTTCTTC

d_call: NA
v_call: TRBV7-2
j_call: TRBJ1-5
clone_size: NA
cdr3_aa: CASRAGPNQPQHF
cdr3_nt: TGTGCCAGCCGGGCAGGGCCCAATCAGCCCCAGCATTTT

d_call: TRBD1
v_call: TRBV7-3
j_call: TRBJ2-2
clone_size: NA
cdr3_aa: CASSPGTGVNTGELFF
cdr3_nt: TGTGCCAGCAGCCCCGGGACAGGGGTGAACACCGGGGAGCTGTTTTTT

d_call: NA
v_call: TRBV2
j_call: TRBJ2-2
clone_size: NA
cdr3_aa: CARSGEANTGELFF
cdr3_nt: TGTGCCAGATCGGGGGAGGCGAACACCGGGGAGCTGTTTTTT

d_call: TRBD1
v_call: TRBV18
j_call: TRBJ2-7
clone_size: few
cdr3_aa: CASSPGQGTSYEQYF
cdr3_nt: TGTGCCAGCTCACCTGGACAGGGTACGAGCTACGAGCAGTACTTC